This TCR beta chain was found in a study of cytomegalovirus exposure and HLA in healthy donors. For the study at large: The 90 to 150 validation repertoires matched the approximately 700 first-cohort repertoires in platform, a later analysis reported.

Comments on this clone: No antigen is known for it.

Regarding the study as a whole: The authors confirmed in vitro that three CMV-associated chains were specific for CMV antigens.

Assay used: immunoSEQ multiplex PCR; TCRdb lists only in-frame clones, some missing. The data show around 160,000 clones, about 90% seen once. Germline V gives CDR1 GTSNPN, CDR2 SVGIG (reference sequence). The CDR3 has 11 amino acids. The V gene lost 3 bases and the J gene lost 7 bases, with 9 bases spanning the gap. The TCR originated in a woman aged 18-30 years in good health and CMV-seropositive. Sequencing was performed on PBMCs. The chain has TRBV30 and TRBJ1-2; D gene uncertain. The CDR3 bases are TGTGCCTGGAGCCCCCCTACTGGCTACACCTTC. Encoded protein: CAWSPPTGYTF.